This T cell receptor (beta chain) is drawn from a study of regulatory T cells in long-lasting Graves disease. The study's findings and limits: Researchers reported studying only peripheral blood, not thyroid tissue.

As for time point: newly diagnosed GD, antithyroid drugs for less than 3 months. The TCR library was prepared using RNA isolated from PBMCs. In this sample, this clonotype turned up many times. Its cognate antigen is unknown. The TCR beta library used iRepertoire HTBI primers with Arm-PCR amplification of CDR3. TCRdb reprocessed the multiplex PCR reads via MiXCR and lists one record per CDR3 protein. The repertoire has 200,000 to 250,000 distinct CDR3 sequences, 15% to 20% of them found once; the top ten carry about 12%. The J segment lost 3 bases and the V segment lost 6 bases, leaving 8 bases of the junction unmatched. The CDR3 is made up of 16 amino acids. Germline V gene data show CDR1 as SGHRS and CDR2 as YFSETQ. These data also featured in a second study, about T cells in Graves' hyperthyroidism and ophthalmopathy.

The source material was peripheral blood mononuclear cells (PBMCs), sampled at new diagnosis, from a patient treated with antithyroid drugs. V gene TRBV5-1 combines with J gene TRBJ2-1; 11 positions match TRBD2. This TCR was recovered from a woman aged 25 to 39 with Graves disease. The CDR3 loop reads CASNNQLAGDYNEQFF. CDR3 bases: TGCGCCAGCAATAACCAACTAGCGGGAGACTACAATGAGCAGTTCTTC.